One and the same sample provided the 20 T cell receptor beta chains below, sequenced in a study of T cells expressing NK-cell markers. TCRdb re-called the 5' RACE reads; one entry per CDR3 protein, DNA not given. The listing records about 410,000 distinct CDR3 sequences. Source material: blood T cells: a sorted CD56 or NKG2C T cell subset, CD4+ or CD8+ T cells, or bulk PBMC T cells (not recorded which). The receptors stem from a woman between 45 and 60 years old in good health.

The chain has TRBV27 and TRBJ1-1; there is no DNA to check the TCRdb D call of TRBD1. CDR1 MNHEY and CDR2 SMNVEV come from the germline V gene (reference sequence). The CDR3 extends over 13 amino acids. The CDR3 protein is CASTSQGQGQAFF.

The gene calls are TRBV7-9 and TRBJ2-7; TCRdb's D gene call, TRBD1, goes unchecked for lack of DNA. Germline V lookup: CDR1 SEHNR, CDR2 FQNEAQ (reference sequence). The CDR3 sequence is 13 residues long. The chain's CDR3 is CASSWDRAHEQYF. The full variable domain, with the rest looked up from reference TRBV7-9 and TRBJ2-7, is DTGVSQNPRHKITKRGQNVTFRCDPISEHNRLYWYRQTLGQGPEFLTYFQNEAQLEKSRLLSDRFSAERPKGSFSTLEIQRTEQGDSAMYLCASSWDRAHEQYFGPGTRLTVT.

V and J are TRBV7-9 and TRBJ2-1; TCRdb calls TRBD2, which cannot be checked without DNA. Germline V gene data show CDR1 as SEHNR and CDR2 as FQNEAQ (reference sequence). The CDR3 extends over 16 amino acids. CDR3 sequence reads: CASRTRLAGEGNEQFF. The full variable domain, rest sourced from reference TRBV7-9 and TRBJ2-1, is DTGVSQNPRHKITKRGQNVTFRCDPISEHNRLYWYRQTLGQGPEFLTYFQNEAQLEKSRLLSDRFSAERPKGSFSTLEIQRTEQGDSAMYLCASRTRLAGEGNEQFFGPGTRLTVL.

The chain joins TRBV29-1 to TRBJ2-5; TCRdb names TRBD1, which stays unverified in the absence of DNA. This CDR3 has 13 residues. Germline assignment: CDR1 SQVTM and CDR2 ANQGSEA. CDR3 sequence reads: CSVADRGGETQYF.

This chain links TRBV29-1 with TRBJ1-4; TCRdb gives TRBD1 as the D gene, but with no DNA this cannot be confirmed. Germline lookup yields CDR1 SQVTM and CDR2 ANQGSEA. The CDR3 length is 11 residues. The CDR3 loop is CSVGGGEKLFF.

The CDR3 reads CSVVRRQGEPYEQYF. The V gene is TRBV29-1, the J gene TRBJ2-7; no DNA is available, so the TRBD1 call from TCRdb remains unchecked. From germline, CDR1 is SQVTM and CDR2 ANQGSEA. This CDR3 is built from 15 residues.

The CDR3 reads CATSGRDYQPQHF. The chain employs TRBV15 and TRBJ1-5. Germline V lookup: CDR1 LNHNV, CDR2 YYDKDF (reference sequence). The CDR3 loop spans 13 amino acids.

The chain has TRBV5-1 and TRBJ2-1; with no DNA, the TCRdb D assignment of TRBD2 cannot be verified. Germline V lookup: CDR1 SGHRS, CDR2 YFSETQ. The CDR3 is made up of 17 amino acids. CDR3 amino acids: CASSIGLAGGPINEQFF.

The CDR3 here is CASSQVSEADEQFF. J is TRBJ2-1 and V is TRBV4-1. The germline V gene encodes CDR1 MGHRA and CDR2 YSYEKL. There are 14 residues in the CDR3.

The chain combines TRBV7-9 with TRBJ2-2; the TCRdb call, TRBD1, lacks DNA for checking. In germline, CDR1 is SEHNR, CDR2 FQNEAQ (reference sequence). This CDR3 is 18 amino acids long. The CDR3 reads CASTRGGGVPPNTGELFF.

This chain connects TRBV10-3 to TRBJ2-3; there is no DNA to check the TCRdb D call of TRBD1. Per germline, CDR1 ENHRY and CDR2 SYGVKD. The CDR3 sequence is 13 residues long. CDR3 residues: CAISPSAGDTQYF.

The chain combines TRBV7-9 with TRBJ2-1; with no DNA, the TCRdb D assignment of TRBD1 cannot be verified. Germline CDR1 reads SEHNR; CDR2 reads FQNEAQ (reference sequence). CDR3 length: 15 residues. The CDR3 sequence is CASSGATVTYNEQFF. The complete variable domain, with remaining parts taken from reference TRBV7-9 and TRBJ2-1, reads DTGVSQNPRHKITKRGQNVTFRCDPISEHNRLYWYRQTLGQGPEFLTYFQNEAQLEKSRLLSDRFSAERPKGSFSTLEIQRTEQGDSAMYLCASSGATVTYNEQFFGPGTRLTVL.

The chain carries TRBV20-1 and TRBJ1-2. This CDR3 is 13 amino acids long. The germline CDR1 and CDR2 sequences are DFQATT and SNEGSKA (reference sequence). CDR3 sequence reads: CSARSGQLLGYTF.

The chain recombines TRBV11-3 with TRBJ2-3; the TCRdb D gene call, TRBD1, has no DNA to confirm it. CDR1 is SGHNT and CDR2 is YENEEA in the germline V gene. This CDR3 is 16 amino acids long. CDR3 loop: CASSSPGTGRGNTQYF.

This sequence joins TRBV4-1 and TRBJ2-7. Germline V gene data show CDR1 as MGHRA and CDR2 as YSYEKL. This CDR3 is 14 amino acids long. The CDR3 region is CASSQGVGPYEQYF.

This chain connects TRBV20-1 to TRBJ2-5; the D gene TCRdb calls, TRBD2, cannot be checked with no DNA. Germline CDR1 is DFQATT and CDR2 is SNEGSKA (reference sequence). CDR3 size: 14 residues. The CDR3 loop reads CSASPMSDQETQYF.

The gene calls are TRBV13 and TRBJ2-3; there is no DNA to check the TCRdb D call of TRBD2. Per the germline V gene, CDR1 is PRHDT and CDR2 is FYEKMQ (reference sequence). CDR3 size: 13 residues. This CDR3 reads CASSLPSGDTQYF.

The V call is TRBV12-3 or TRBV12-4, the J call TRBJ2-1; TCRdb's D gene call, TRBD2, goes unchecked for lack of DNA. There are 14 residues in the CDR3. CDR3: CASSLIAGNNEQFF.

V and J are TRBV11-3 and TRBJ1-2; TCRdb names TRBD1, which stays unverified in the absence of DNA. The CDR3 loop spans 15 amino acids. Germline V gene lookup returns CDR1 SGHNT and CDR2 YENEEA. The CDR3 protein is CASSLASGRNYGYTF.

This rearrangement joins TRBV6-5 to TRBJ2-1; TCRdb gives TRBD1 as the D gene, but with no DNA this cannot be confirmed. This CDR3 is built from 17 residues. Germline V CDR1 and CDR2: MNHEY, SVGAGI. This chain's CDR3 is CASSRPRVSELLDEQFF.